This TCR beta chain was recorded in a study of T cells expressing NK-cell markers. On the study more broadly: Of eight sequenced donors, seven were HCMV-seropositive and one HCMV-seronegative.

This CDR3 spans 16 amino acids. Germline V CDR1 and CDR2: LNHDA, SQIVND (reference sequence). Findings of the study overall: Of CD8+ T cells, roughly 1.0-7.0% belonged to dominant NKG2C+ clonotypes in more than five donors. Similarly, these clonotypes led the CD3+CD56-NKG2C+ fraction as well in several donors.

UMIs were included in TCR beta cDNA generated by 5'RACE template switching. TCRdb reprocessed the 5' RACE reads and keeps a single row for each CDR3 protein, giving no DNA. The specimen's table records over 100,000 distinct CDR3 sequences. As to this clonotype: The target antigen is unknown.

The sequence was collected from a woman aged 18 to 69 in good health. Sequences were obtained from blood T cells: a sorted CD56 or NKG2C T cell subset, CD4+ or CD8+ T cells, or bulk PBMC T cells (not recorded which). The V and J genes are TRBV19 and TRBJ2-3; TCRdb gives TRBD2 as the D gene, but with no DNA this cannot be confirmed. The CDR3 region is CASSPGLAQSTDTQYF.